This T cell receptor beta chain derives from a study of T-cell reconstitution after alpha-beta-depleted transplantation in children. V lost 0 bases and J lost 4, with 10 bases in between. The CDR3 is made up of 14 amino acids. Germline V lookup: CDR1 DFQATT, CDR2 SNEGSKA (reference sequence). Preparation of the TCRbeta library was carried out with unique molecular identifiers. TCRdb processed the PCR reads anew with MiXCR; each CDR3 protein has one entry. This sample has under 250,000 distinct CDR3 sequences, with 5.5% to 7% found just once. V gene TRBV20-1 combines with J gene TRBJ2-1, with D perhaps TRBD2 (6 bases). This sample comprised PBMCs, obtained before TCRalphabeta/CD19-depleted stem cell transplant. The receptor comes from a boy between 2 and 10 years old with acute lymphoblastic leukemia, due to receive a stem cell transplant. Here the CDR3 reads CSAREMAGYNEQFF. The CDR3 DNA reads TGCAGTGCTAGAGAAATGGCGGGGTACAATGAGCAGTTCTTC.